The rows below give T cell receptor beta chains drawn from one sample of a study of blood T cell repertoires in COVID-19. Assay used: immunoSEQ multiplex PCR; TCRdb lists only in-frame clones, some missing. The sample consists of over 150,000 clones, over 75% of them appearing once. Sequences were obtained from peripheral blood. These receptors were taken from a man in his sixties with COVID-19, enrolled during active disease. Both conserved end residues are trimmed from each CDR3.

j_call v_call cdr3_aa
TRBJ2-7 TRBV13 ASSKSLADTRRGIYEQY
TRBJ1-5 TRBV29-1 SAQGANQPQH
TRBJ1-2 TRBV7-9 ASSFKTGGEGYT
TRBJ1-6 TRBV30 AWSGNINSPLH
TRBJ1-4 TRBV18 ASSPTGTPGEKLF
TRBJ1-2 TRBV6-5 ASSYPGQNPDGYT
TRBJ2-1 TRBV7-9 ASSLVASAYNEQF
TRBJ2-1 TRBV29-1 SVEDWRGGPRDEQF
TRBJ2-2 TRBV7-3 ASSLETSLTGELF
TRBJ1-1 TRBV29-1 SAFRGNTEAF
TRBJ1-4 TRBV5-5 ASSTIRQGRGPTNEKLF
TRBJ1-5 TRBV10-3 AISEQGDQPQH
TRBJ2-7 TRBV10-3 AISVAGVVEQY
TRBJ1-1 TRBV6-2/TRBV6-3 ASSHRVTEAF
TRBJ1-2 TRBV6-6 ASSRGTGDGYT
TRBJ2-7 TRBV6-5 ASSYSGGLEQY
TRBJ1-2 TRBV5-1 ASSLSPGVGYT
TRBJ1-1 TRBV19 ASIGRGAHTEAF
TRBJ2-7 TRBV11-1 ASSPTSGGYEQY
TRBJ2-7 TRBV4-3 ASSREYRGDEQY
TRBJ1-2 TRBV3-1/TRBV3-2 ASSPNQGAYGYT
TRBJ1-6 TRBV10-3 AIRTGTGGDNSPLH
TRBJ2-5 TRBV7-7 ASSQLPPQRFQRETQY
TRBJ1-4 TRBV4-3 ASSQAGTGNEKLF
TRBJ2-7 TRBV6-6 ASSYPGAGGYEQY
TRBJ1-2 TRBV2 ASRADSPYGYT
TRBJ2-4 TRBV6-2/TRBV6-3 ASSPTLVGGAIQY
TRBJ1-1 TRBV18 ASSTGMGSGNTEAF
TRBJ2-1 TRBV9 ASSASSFGGSSYNEQF
TRBJ1-2 TRBV27 ASAIGGQGAYGYT
TRBJ1-2 TRBV29-1 SVSSTGNYGYT